This note documents a single T cell receptor beta chain sequence. Its antigen remains unidentified. The sample holds no much larger clone one base away, and base qualities are not on file. The cohort consisted of hundreds of healthy bone marrow donors. Cohort members were all nominally healthy when sampled, although unrecorded immune exposures were likely present. The donor was CMV seropositive and belonged to the group of 270 or so seropositive cohort members. Every donor gave a peripheral blood sample, and the peripheral blood mononuclear cells from that sample were used for TCR beta sequencing. The Qiagen DNeasy Blood Extraction Kit was used to extract genomic DNA from the blood cell samples. The library came from the immunoSEQ multiplex PCR assay. For the multiplex PCR, a mixture combining 60 forward primers for TCR Vbeta segments and 13 reverse primers for TCR Jbeta segments was used. A multiplex PCR assay on genomic DNA amplified the CDR3 region of rearranged TCR beta genes. The Illumina HiSeq System was used to sequence the amplified TCR beta libraries as 87-base-pair reads. The study's processing was this. A later analysis tallied around 87 million unique TCR beta chains across the approximately 670 repertoires, and about 12 million of those chains were shared by two or more donors. Raw reads were error-corrected and collapsed into unique sequences by a nearest-neighbor algorithm in which closely related sequences were merged to remove PCR and sequencing errors. Alignment of CDR3 sequences to IMGT reference sequences was used to assign V, D and J gene segments. For a sequence to be retained, at least a six-nucleotide match to both a V gene segment and a J gene segment was required. A rearrangement was called productive if the CDR3 had no stop codons and remained in frame with V and J, and every other rearrangement was called non-productive. Following IMGT convention, CDR3 was defined as the stretch from the second conserved V-encoded cysteine up to the conserved J-encoded phenylalanine. Sequences without an unambiguous match to a single V gene segment were excluded from the earlier analysis of 450 to 750 of the donors. In an earlier analysis of several hundred of the donors, V segments were called functional above 56.7% productive rearrangements and were called segregating when the between-donor standard deviation exceeded 5%. A statistical classification framework was built for diagnosing cytomegalovirus status from the catalog of TCR beta chain sequences. In a later analysis, TCR nucleotide sequences were compared against IMGT/GENE-DB human TR gene sequences so that V and J genes could be assigned. In a later analysis, CDR3 sequences and most-parsimonious VDJ recombination scenarios were assigned using the TCRdist pipeline. In a later analysis, every TCR beta chain was defined by the combination of its CDR3 amino acid sequence and its V-gene family, and reads without a unique V-gene family were dropped. A later analysis removed 592 highly shared, low-generation-probability nucleotide sequences to deal with suspected cross-contamination and a sequencing artifact. A later analysis calculated a clonal expansion index for each public chain from normalized within-repertoire ranks of inferred template counts. A later analysis computed generation probabilities with a VDJ recombination model fitted to out-of-frame rearrangements, and checked the results against IGoR. In a later analysis, TCR-TCR, TCR-HLA and TCR-CMV co-occurrence was scored with hypergeometric tests, and a repertoire-size bias correction was applied to TCR pairs. A later analysis estimated false discovery rates by permuting HLA or CMV assignments 20 times. In a later analysis, co-occurring TCRs were grouped using DBSCAN, and TCRdist sequence similarity was added for clustering within HLA-allele-positive subsets. Co-occurrence clustering excluded repertoires with fewer than 30,000 or more than 120,000 public chains, plus five with anomalous nucleotide sharing. Entries here come from immuneACCESS through TCRdb and include only in-frame sequences with V and J called. Some clones fail to appear in such tables; in the studies checked, an unresolved V gene covers under half of the shortfall, and the cause of the remainder is unknown. V and J calls and clone size are copied from that table; D and trimming were computed from the DNA. The sample contains tens of thousands of clones, 65% to 70% of them found a single time. Clones ranked in the top ten supply about a sixth of the sample.

This specimen comes from a study of cytomegalovirus exposure and HLA in healthy donors (dated by TCRdb to 2015 to 2018). Concerning the study at large: According to an earlier analysis of several hundred of the donors, some 170 million T cells yielded some 120 million unique TCR beta sequences and 276 Gb of sequence data. In a later analysis, previously published TCR beta repertoires from 666 donors were re-analyzed and high-resolution HLA genotyping was added so that TCR occurrence patterns could be studied. Rather than drawing on any new phenotypic data, the later analysis identified candidate immune exposures from TCR beta sequences and the way those sequences occurred across donors. In an earlier analysis of 587 of the donors, high-throughput TCR beta sequencing was used to judge whether each TCR beta V gene segment behaved as functional or pseudogenic. Roughly 5 DR-DQ haplotypes were handled as single units for association and clustering because linkage in the cohort was strong. The study combined high-throughput TCR immunosequencing, statistical association of individual TCRs with disease status, and machine learning to predict cytomegalovirus infection status. Every repertoire in the discovery cohort had been generated on one and the same sequencing platform. In a later genetic analysis, genome-wide SNP genotypes for about 65% of the 666 donors were used, and that subset was treated as a discovery cohort. The study aimed to test whether signatures of past pathogen exposure could be identified by cataloging public T cell receptors. Of the roughly 400 genotyped donors, approximately 81% were placed in the genetic ancestry cluster associated with self-reported Caucasian donors. Donor age, sex, ethnicity and CMV serostatus were compiled together with the repertoire data. Both class I and class II loci were covered by HLA typing, at four-digit resolution. The study used immunosequencing to profile the T cell repertoires of 666 subjects and linked those repertoires to cytomegalovirus serostatus. The number of typed donors differed by locus: roughly 629-640 for A, B, C, DRB1 and DQB1; 500 to 550 for DQA1; 606 for DPA1; and some 470 for DPB1. A separate validation cohort of over 95 different subjects was used in addition to the roughly 640-subject first cohort. An early release covering just under 650 HLA-typed donors comprised 300 to 350 gigabases of sequencing data and approximately 80 million unique TCR sequences. Across some 400 genotyped donors of the cohort, an average of roughly 230,000 unique TCR beta nucleotide sequences per donor were sequenced, and roughly 17% of those sequences were non-productive.

Paper-wide results and their limitations: A later analysis found that most CMV-associated TCR beta chains appeared HLA-restricted, with HLA associations seemingly driven largely by CMV exposure. Several of the top co-occurrence clusters appeared to be linked to parvovirus B19, influenza, CMV and Epstein-Barr virus, according to a later analysis. Because some donors lacked HLA typing at each locus, the association tests relied only on the typed subset. Assigning TCR associations to individual alleles was difficult when HLA alleles, especially DR and DQ, strongly co-occurred. According to a later genetic analysis, donors in an Asian-associated ancestry cluster had fewer N-insertions in productive TCRs than the approximately 610-donor mean. Because counts were too low, roughly 18 rarely observed V segments, including chromosome 9 orphons, were left out of the earlier analysis of over 550 of the donors. The sequencing pipeline was judged likely to have produced a cluster of highly shared sequence variants as a technical artifact. Most TCR sequences were seen in very few donors, while some public TCRs were found in many individuals. Immune exposure information for the cohort was limited to CMV serostatus. This cohort had only TCR beta chains sequenced, and the lack of alpha or paired-chain data limited which features could be detected. In a later analysis, HLA-associated TCR beta chains showed more clonal expansion and lower generation probabilities than non-associated chains that were equally common. A later genetic analysis associated a missense DCLRE1C variant with V-gene and J-gene trimming of TCR beta chains, and an independent cohort replicated the association. A later analysis associated about 17,000 TCR beta sequences with specific HLA alleles at a false discovery rate of 0.05. Sequencing depth was assumed to be roughly uniform across donors in the presence/absence analyses, though that assumption may not hold. In the study, roughly 160 TCR beta chains were listed as associated with cytomegalovirus. The 87-base-pair reads could not distinguish some IMGT-functional V segments, including TRBV6-2 and TRBV6-3, so those segments were excluded. In vitro tests confirmed that a few of the cytomegalovirus-associated TCR beta chains recognize cytomegalovirus antigens. Cytomegalovirus status was reported to be diagnosed by the classifier with high specificity and sensitivity in both the original and validation cohorts. In an earlier analysis of a few hundred of the donors, most TCR beta V segments were observed in productive rearrangements about 90% or about 30% of the time, broadly matching IMGT annotations. The authors suggested that the approach could potentially be extended to other disease states and immunological phenotypes. Correlated functional status among segregating V segments might reflect linkage disequilibrium, but an unknown experimental factor could not be ruled out. A further reported finding was that TCR beta sequences accurately predicted the HLA-A and HLA-B alleles for most subjects in the first cohort. According to a later analysis, TCR association rates differed among HLA loci, with DRB1 alleles showing the most associated TCRs and HLA-C alleles showing the fewest.

V loses 4 bases of germline sequence and J loses 13 bases, and the interval between the two ends is 14 bases. The CDR3 measures 13 amino acids from cysteine to phenylalanine. Only the CDR3 region is kept as DNA, spanning 39 bases read in frame from base 1. The germline V gene specifies MDHEN as CDR1 and SYDVKM as CDR2. The sequence joins TRBV28 to TRBJ1-6, with the identity of the D gene unclear. This TCR derives from a man in his forties in good health and CMV-seropositive. The sequencing input was PBMCs. The CDR3 protein: CASSSNLRLPLHF. The DNA is as follows: TGTGCCAGCAGTTCGAACTTGAGGCTGCCCCTCCACTTT.